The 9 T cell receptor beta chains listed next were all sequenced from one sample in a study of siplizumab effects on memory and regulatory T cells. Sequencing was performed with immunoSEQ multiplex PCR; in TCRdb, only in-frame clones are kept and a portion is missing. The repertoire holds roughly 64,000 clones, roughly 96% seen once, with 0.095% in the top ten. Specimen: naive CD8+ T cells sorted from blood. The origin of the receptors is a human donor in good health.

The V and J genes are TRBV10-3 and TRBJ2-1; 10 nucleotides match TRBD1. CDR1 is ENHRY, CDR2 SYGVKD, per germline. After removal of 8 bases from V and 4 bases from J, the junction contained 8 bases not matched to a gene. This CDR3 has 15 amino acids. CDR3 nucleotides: TGTGCCATCTCTCCGGGACAGGGGACGTACAATGAGCAGTTCTTC. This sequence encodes CAISPGQGTYNEQFF.

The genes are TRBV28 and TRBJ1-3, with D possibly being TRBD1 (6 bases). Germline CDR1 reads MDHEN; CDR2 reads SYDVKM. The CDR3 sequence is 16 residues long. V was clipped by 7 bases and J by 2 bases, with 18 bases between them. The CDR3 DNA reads TGTGCCAGCAATTTTGACAAGGGGGTAGCTGGAAACACCATATATTTT. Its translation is CASNFDKGVAGNTIYF.

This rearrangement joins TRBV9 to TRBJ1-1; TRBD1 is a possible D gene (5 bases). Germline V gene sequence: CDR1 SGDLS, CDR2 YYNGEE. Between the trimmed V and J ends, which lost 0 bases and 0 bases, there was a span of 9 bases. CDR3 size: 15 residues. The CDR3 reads CASSVVRRVNTEAFF. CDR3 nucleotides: TGTGCCAGCAGCGTAGTACGCAGGGTGAACACTGAAGCTTTCTTT.

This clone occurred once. The CDR3 bases are TGTGCCAGCGGGACAGGGGATCAAGCTTTCTTT. It is translated as CASGTGDQAFF. This sequence joins TRBV7-6 and TRBJ1-1; 10 positions agree with TRBD1. Looked up from germline, CDR1 is SGHVS and CDR2 is FNYEAQ. The CDR3 is 11 amino acids. J gave up 9 bases and V 8 bases, and 3 bases lay outside the gene matches.

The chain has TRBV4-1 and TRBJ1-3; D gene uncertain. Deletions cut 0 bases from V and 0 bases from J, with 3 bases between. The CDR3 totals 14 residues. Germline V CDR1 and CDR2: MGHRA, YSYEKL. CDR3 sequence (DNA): TGCGCCAGCAGCCAAGATCTCTCTGGAAACACCATATATTTT. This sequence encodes CASSQDLSGNTIYF.

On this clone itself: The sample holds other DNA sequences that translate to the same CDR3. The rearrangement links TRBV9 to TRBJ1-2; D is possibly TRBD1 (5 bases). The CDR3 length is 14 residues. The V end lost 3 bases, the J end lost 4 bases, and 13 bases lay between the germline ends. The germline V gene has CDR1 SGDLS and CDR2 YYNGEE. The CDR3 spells CASSGLGGIYGYTF. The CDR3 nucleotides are TGTGCCAGCAGCGGGCTGGGGGGGATCTATGGCTACACCTTC. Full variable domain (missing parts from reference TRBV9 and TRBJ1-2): DSGVTQTPKHLITATGQRVTLRCSPRSGDLSVYWYQQSLDQGLQFLIQYYNGEERAKGNILERFSAQQFPDLHSELNLSSLELGDSALYFCASSGLGGIYGYTFGSGTRLTVV.

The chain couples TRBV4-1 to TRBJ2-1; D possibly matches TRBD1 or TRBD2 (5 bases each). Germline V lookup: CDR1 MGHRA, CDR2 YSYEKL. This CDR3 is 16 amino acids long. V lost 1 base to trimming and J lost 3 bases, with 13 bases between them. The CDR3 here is CASSQVTGTYYNEQFF. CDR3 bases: TGCGCCAGCAGCCAAGTGACCGGGACCTACTACAATGAGCAGTTCTTC.

CDR3 bases: TGTGCCAGCAGCTTAGGCCGGGACCCCAACGGGCAGTACTTC. Protein: CASSLGRDPNGQYF. This chain joins TRBV13 and TRBJ2-5, with D possibly being TRBD1 or TRBD2 (5 bases each). The V end lost 0 bases, the J end lost 11 bases, and 16 bases lay between the germline ends. The CDR3 loop spans 14 amino acids. The germline gives CDR1 PRHDT, CDR2 FYEKMQ (reference sequence).

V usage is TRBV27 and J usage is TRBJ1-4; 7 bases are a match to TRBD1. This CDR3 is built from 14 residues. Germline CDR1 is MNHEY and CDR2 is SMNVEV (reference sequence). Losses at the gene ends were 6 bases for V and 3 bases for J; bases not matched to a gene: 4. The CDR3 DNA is TGTGCCAGCAGGATCGGACAGGCTAATGAAAAACTGTTTTTT. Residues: CASRIGQANEKLFF.